The rows below give T cell receptor beta chains drawn from one sample of a study of human T cells and chemical hapten exposure. In TCRdb, the RACE reads were re-called with MiXCR into one record per CDR3 protein. The sample holds tens of thousands of distinct CDR3 sequences; over 9.5% are singletons and the top ten take roughly 6%. The sample here was whole blood, taken in connection with sensitization to the hapten diphenylcyclopropenone (DPC). The receptors were gathered from a man aged 25 to 45 with alopecia areata. Some clones in this sample may be carry-over from other donors' samples. Both conserved end residues are part of each CDR3. Only some rows state a clone size, as once, few, many or a class for expanded clones.

>TRBV19|many|TRBJ2-5
CASSIPFAGTSGQETQYF
>TRBV6-5|.|TRBJ2-2
CASSYYGPHTGELFF
>TRBV18|many|TRBJ2-1
CASSPLGTSGNPNEQFF
>TRBV29-1|many|TRBJ2-5
CSVEPYQETQYF
>TRBV7-9|few|TRBJ1-2
CASSLSTALYGYTF
>TRBV7-8|many|TRBJ2-4
CASSLVGGSGRTYKNIQYF
>TRBV7-3|many|TRBJ1-1
CASSLTGRSEAFF
>TRBV9|few|TRBJ2-3
CASSVGPPSGTQYF
>TRBV9|many|TRBJ1-2
CASSVGTNLNYGYTF
>TRBV7-9|many|TRBJ1-2
CASSPTGQGGYGYTF
>TRBV14|many|TRBJ1-4
CASSPITGTNEKLFF
>TRBV5-6|.|TRBJ2-1
CASSLGTAISFYNEQFF